A single sample gave rise to the 13 T cell receptor beta chains below, sequenced in a study of glioma-infiltrating T cells after dendritic cell vaccination. Time point defined: after dendritic cell vaccination, including at tumor progression/relapse. Sequencing used immunoSEQ multiplex PCR; TCRdb keeps in-frame clones, though not all of them. The data contain around 92,000 clones, less than 90% of them seen just once; the ten biggest clones take up approximately 5.5%. The specimen was blood, collected after dendritic cell vaccination. These receptors originate from a human donor with glioblastoma.

The chain combines TRBV27 with TRBJ2-7; D might be TRBD1 (6 bases). CDR1 and CDR2 from the germline V gene are MNHEY and SMNVEV (reference sequence). Trimming cost V 3 bases and J 2 bases, with 14 bases left between them. This CDR3 comprises 15 residues. Written as DNA, the CDR3 is TGTGCCAGCAGTTTCTTATCGACAGGACCCTACGAGCAGTACTTC. It translates to CASSFLSTGPYEQYF.

J is TRBJ2-2 and V is TRBV9; TRBD2 aligns across 9 bases. The V gene end was trimmed by 0 bases and the J gene end by 6 bases; junction bases not matched to a gene: 9. The CDR3 covers 17 residues. CDR1 is SGDLS and CDR2 is YYNGEE in the germline V gene. The DNA of the CDR3 is TGTGCCAGCAGCGTAGATGCCCTAGCGGGAAGGGCCGGGGAGCTGTTTTTT. Translated, it gives CASSVDALAGRAGELFF.

This clone was counted a single time. This chain links TRBV9 with TRBJ2-3; D perhaps matches TRBD1 (5 bases). V gave up 4 bases and J gave up 2 bases, with 14 bases separating them. Per germline, CDR1 SGDLS and CDR2 YYNGEE. This CDR3 has 15 residues. The CDR3 region is CASSSGPLYTDTQYF. The DNA for the CDR3 is TGTGCCAGCAGCTCAGGGCCACTCTACACAGATACGCAGTATTTT.

This clone has a handful of counts. Other DNA sequences in the sample encode the same CDR3. V and J are TRBV5-1 and TRBJ1-1, with TRBD1 as a possible D gene (6 bases). Germline assignment: CDR1 SGHRS and CDR2 YFSETQ. The CDR3 is 13 residues long. Trimming removed 0 bases at V and 3 bases at J, with 6 bases between. The CDR3 sequence is CASSLAGDTEAFF. For the CDR3, the DNA is TGCGCCAGCAGCTTGGCAGGGGACACTGAAGCTTTCTTT. Full variable domain (missing parts from reference TRBV5-1 and TRBJ1-1): KAGVTQTPRYLIKTRGQQVTLSCSPISGHRSVSWYQQTPGQGLQFLFEYFSETQRNKGNFPGRFSGRQFSNSRSEMNVSTLELGDSALYLCASSLAGDTEAFFGQGTRLTVV.

This clone showed up just a few times. This sequence joins TRBV6-5 and TRBJ1-3; 7 positions agree with TRBD1. This CDR3 has 15 residues. Germline lookup yields CDR1 MNHEY and CDR2 SVGAGI. Trimming removed 7 bases from V and 0 bases from J; junction bases left unmatched: 6. DNA for the CDR3: TGTGCCAGCACCGCGACAGGGACCTCTGGAAACACCATATATTTT. Its translation: CASTATGTSGNTIYF.

This chain uses TRBV5-1 with TRBJ2-1; D might be TRBD2 (6 bases). There are 15 residues in the CDR3. Per germline, CDR1 SGHRS and CDR2 YFSETQ. The V end lost 2 bases, the J end lost 4 bases, and 13 bases lay between the germline ends. The CDR3 DNA reads as TGCGCCAGCAGCTTAGGTAGCGGAGCATACAATGAGCAGTTCTTC. It encodes CASSLGSGAYNEQFF.

The chain recombines TRBV6-5 with TRBJ2-1; 11 nucleotides align to TRBD2. There are 15 residues in the CDR3. V lost 6 bases and J lost 3; bases outside the gene matches: 4. The germline CDR1 and CDR2 sequences are MNHEY and SVGAGI. Here the CDR3 reads CASSEGTSGYNEQFF. The CDR3 DNA sequence: TGTGCCAGCAGCGAGGGGACTAGCGGCTACAATGAGCAGTTCTTC.

The chain combines TRBV5-1 with TRBJ2-1, with D perhaps matching TRBD1 (6 bases). The V gene's germline CDR1 is SGHRS and CDR2 YFSETQ. The V and J ends lost 0 bases and 0 bases respectively, with 16 bases between them. This CDR3 has 18 amino acids. The CDR3 sequence: CASSLVPQQGFSYNEQFF. The DNA of the CDR3 is TGCGCCAGCAGCTTGGTGCCGCAACAGGGTTTCTCCTACAATGAGCAGTTCTTC.

J is TRBJ2-7 and V is TRBV10-2, with 12 bases that match TRBD2. The CDR3 has 16 residues. The V and J ends lost 7 bases and 3 bases, in that order; junction bases with no gene match: 10. Germline CDR1 reads WSHSY; CDR2 reads SAAADI. The CDR3 DNA is TGCGCCAGCAAAAGAGGACTAGCGGGACAAATCTACGAGCAGTACTTC. Its protein product is CASKRGLAGQIYEQYF.

The chain couples TRBV18 to TRBJ2-3; TRBD1 matches 11 bases. There are 19 residues in the CDR3. Germline loops: CDR1 KGHSH, CDR2 LQKENI. The V gene end was trimmed by 3 bases and the J gene end by 3 bases; junction bases not matched to a gene: 14. DNA for the CDR3: TGTGCCAGCTCACCGCGAAGGAAACTCGGACAGGGGGCGACAGATACGCAGTATTTT. Translation gives CASSPRRKLGQGATDTQYF.

This clone was counted a single time. The J gene is TRBJ1-3, the V gene TRBV7-6; D gene unclear. Germline V CDR1 and CDR2: SGHVS, FNYEAQ. Trimming cost V 6 bases and J 3 bases, with 15 bases left between them. The CDR3 has 15 residues. The CDR3 nucleotides are TGTGCCAGCAGTTTGGACGGGGTTTTTGGAAACACCATATATTTT. It yields the protein CASSLDGVFGNTIYF.

The chain couples TRBV18 to TRBJ2-2; D may be TRBD2 (6 bases). V was pared by 1 base and J by 3 bases, with 15 bases between. The CDR3 totals 17 residues. From germline, CDR1 is KGHSH and CDR2 LQKENI. The CDR3: CASSPLHSGVDTGELFF. The CDR3, as DNA: TGTGCCAGCTCACCACTCCACTCGGGAGTGGACACCGGGGAGCTGTTTTTT.

The chain recombines TRBV28 with TRBJ2-7; D not resolved. This CDR3 has 15 residues. CDR1 is MDHEN, CDR2 SYDVKM, per germline. V was pared by 6 bases and J by 7 bases, with 22 bases between. The CDR3: CASSPDSRKLGEQYF. The CDR3, as DNA: TGTGCCAGCAGCCCAGATAGCCGAAAGCTTGGGGAGCAGTACTTC.